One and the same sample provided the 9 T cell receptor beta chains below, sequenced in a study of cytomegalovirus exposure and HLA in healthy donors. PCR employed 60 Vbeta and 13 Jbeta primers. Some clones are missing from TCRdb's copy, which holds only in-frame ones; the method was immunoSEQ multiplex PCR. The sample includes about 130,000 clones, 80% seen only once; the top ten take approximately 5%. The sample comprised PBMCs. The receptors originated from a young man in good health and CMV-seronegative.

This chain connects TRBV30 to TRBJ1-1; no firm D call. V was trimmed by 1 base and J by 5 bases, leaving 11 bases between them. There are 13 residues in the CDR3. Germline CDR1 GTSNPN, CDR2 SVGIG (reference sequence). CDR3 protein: CAWSEMEGTEAFF. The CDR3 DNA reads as TGTGCCTGGAGTGAGATGGAGGGAACTGAAGCTTTCTTT.

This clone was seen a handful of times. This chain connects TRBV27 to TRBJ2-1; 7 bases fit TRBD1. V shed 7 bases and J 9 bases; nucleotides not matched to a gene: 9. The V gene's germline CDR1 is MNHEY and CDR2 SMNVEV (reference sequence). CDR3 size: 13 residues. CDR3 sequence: CASTSDRASEQFF. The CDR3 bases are TGTGCCAGCACCTCCGACAGGGCTAGTGAGCAGTTCTTC.

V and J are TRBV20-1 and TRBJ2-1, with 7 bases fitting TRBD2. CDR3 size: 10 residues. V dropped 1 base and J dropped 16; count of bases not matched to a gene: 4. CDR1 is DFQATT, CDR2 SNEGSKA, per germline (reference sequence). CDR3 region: CSARALATFF. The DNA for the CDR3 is TGCAGTGCTAGAGCACTAGCGACCTTCTTC.

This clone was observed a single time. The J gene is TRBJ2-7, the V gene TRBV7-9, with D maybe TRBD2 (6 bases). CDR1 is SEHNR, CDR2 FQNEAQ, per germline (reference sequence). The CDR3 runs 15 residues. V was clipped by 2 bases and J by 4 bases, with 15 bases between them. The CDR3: CASSLSGGKVYEQYF. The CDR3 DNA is TGTGCCAGCAGCTTATCTGGCGGGAAGGTGTACGAGCAGTACTTC.

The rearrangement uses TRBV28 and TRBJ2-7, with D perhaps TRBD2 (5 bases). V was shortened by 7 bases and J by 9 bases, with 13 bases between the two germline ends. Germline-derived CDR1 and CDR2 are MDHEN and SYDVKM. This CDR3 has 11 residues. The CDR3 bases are TGTGCCAGCACCGGGGATTCGCGGCAGTACTTC. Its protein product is CASTGDSRQYF.

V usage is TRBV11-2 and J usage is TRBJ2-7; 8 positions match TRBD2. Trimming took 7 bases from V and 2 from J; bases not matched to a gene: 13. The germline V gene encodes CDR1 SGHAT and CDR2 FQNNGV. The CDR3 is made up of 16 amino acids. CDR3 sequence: CASTRLTGTRPYEQYF. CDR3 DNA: TGTGCCAGCACCAGACTTACCGGGACTAGACCCTACGAGCAGTACTTC.

For the CDR3, the DNA is TGTGCCAGCAGTAAAACGACAGGTCCCTACGAGCAGTACTTC. It codes for CASSKTTGPYEQYF. This chain links TRBV27 with TRBJ2-7, with D tentatively TRBD1 (6 bases). In germline, CDR1 is MNHEY, CDR2 SMNVEV (reference sequence). The CDR3 loop spans 14 amino acids. Trimming stripped 5 bases from V and 2 bases from J, with 13 bases between.

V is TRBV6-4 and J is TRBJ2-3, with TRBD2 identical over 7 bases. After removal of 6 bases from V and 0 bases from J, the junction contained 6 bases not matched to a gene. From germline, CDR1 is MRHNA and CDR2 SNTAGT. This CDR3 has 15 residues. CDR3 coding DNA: TGTGCCAGCAGACAAAGCGGGACTAGCACAGATACGCAGTATTTT. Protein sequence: CASRQSGTSTDTQYF.

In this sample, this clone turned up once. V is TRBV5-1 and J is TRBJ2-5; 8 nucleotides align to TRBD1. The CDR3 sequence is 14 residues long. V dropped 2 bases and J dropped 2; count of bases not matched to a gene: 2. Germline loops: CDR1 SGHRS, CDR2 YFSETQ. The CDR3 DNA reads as TGCGCCAGCAGCTTAGGACAGGGTCAAGAGACCCAGTACTTC. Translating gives CASSLGQGQETQYF.